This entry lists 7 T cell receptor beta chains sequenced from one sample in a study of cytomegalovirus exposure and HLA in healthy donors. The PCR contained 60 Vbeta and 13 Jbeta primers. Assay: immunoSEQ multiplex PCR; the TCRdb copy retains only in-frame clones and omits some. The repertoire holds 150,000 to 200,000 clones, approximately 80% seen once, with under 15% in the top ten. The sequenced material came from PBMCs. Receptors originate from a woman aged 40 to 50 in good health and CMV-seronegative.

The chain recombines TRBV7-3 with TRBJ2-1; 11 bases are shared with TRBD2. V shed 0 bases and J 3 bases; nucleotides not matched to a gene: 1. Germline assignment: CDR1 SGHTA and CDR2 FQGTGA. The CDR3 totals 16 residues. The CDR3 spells CASSLTGLADYNEQFF. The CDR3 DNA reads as TGTGCCAGCAGCTTAACGGGACTAGCGGACTACAATGAGCAGTTCTTC.

CDR3 DNA sequence: TGTGCCAGCAGCCCCACAGGGACGTCCTACGAGCAGTACTTC. The encoded protein is CASSPTGTSYEQYF. The chain employs TRBV6-1 and TRBJ2-7; tentatively, D is TRBD1 (6 bases). The germline CDR1 and CDR2 sequences are MNHNS and SASEGT. The CDR3 contains 14 residues. Trimming stripped 6 bases from V and 1 base from J, with 13 bases between.

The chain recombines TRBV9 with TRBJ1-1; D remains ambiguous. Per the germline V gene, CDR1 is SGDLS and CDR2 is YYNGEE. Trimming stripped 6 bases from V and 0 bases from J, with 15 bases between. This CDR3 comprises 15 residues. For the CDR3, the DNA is TGTGCCAGCACCCTACAACCTAGCATGAACACTGAAGCTTTCTTT. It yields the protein CASTLQPSMNTEAFF.

This CDR3 is CASSRTSGTMYNEQFF. DNA of the CDR3: TGTGCCAGCTCAAGGACTAGCGGGACTATGTACAATGAGCAGTTCTTC. The chain is built from TRBV18 and TRBJ2-1, with 12 bases matching TRBD2. Germline V lookup: CDR1 KGHSH, CDR2 LQKENI. The length of the CDR3 is 16 residues. V dropped 5 bases and J dropped 4; count of bases not matched to a gene: 6.

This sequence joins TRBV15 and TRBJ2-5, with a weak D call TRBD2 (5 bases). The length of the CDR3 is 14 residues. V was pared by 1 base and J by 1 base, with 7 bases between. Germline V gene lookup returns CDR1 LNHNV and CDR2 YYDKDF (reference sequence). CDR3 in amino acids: CATSRVARQETQYF. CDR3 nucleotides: TGTGCCACCAGCAGAGTAGCGCGCCAAGAGACCCAGTACTTC.

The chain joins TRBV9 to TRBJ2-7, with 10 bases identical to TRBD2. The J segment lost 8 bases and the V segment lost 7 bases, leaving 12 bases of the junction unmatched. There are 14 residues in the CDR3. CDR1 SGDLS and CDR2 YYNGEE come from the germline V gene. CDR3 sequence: CASGSGTSVSKQYF. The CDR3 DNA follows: TGTGCCAGCGGTTCTGGGACTAGCGTTAGCAAGCAGTACTTC.

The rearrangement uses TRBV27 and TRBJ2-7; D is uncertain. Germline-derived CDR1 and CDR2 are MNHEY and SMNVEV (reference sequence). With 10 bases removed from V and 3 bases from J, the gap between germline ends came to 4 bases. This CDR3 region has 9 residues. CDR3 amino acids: CATHYEQYF. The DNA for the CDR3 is TGTGCCACCCACTACGAGCAGTACTTC.